This TCR beta chain was sequenced in a study of Tregs in tolerant kidney transplant recipients (dated by TCRdb to between 2019 and 2020). With respect to the entire study: Related donors were used in the transplants with nonmyeloablative bone marrow transplantation, and mixed chimerism was transient in the human trials. Before combined kidney and bone marrow transplantation, this study identified donor-specific regulatory T cells using TCRbeta sequencing and then followed those same cells after transplant. Findings and caveats that apply to the study as a whole: In tolerant patients, the expansion of donor-specific Tregs was greater than global Treg expansion, suggesting that the expansion was antigen-driven rather than nonspecific. The most biologically relevant and donor-specific TCRbeta repertoire appeared to be identified by expanding Tregs with activated donor B cells. Because the PCR primers were changed over time for some patients, nucleotide-level comparison could not be performed across the samples from those patients. Because only a small number of patients were included, the study had limitations, and the results will need to be validated in larger populations as well as under other immunosuppression protocols. Biological reproducibility was not directly assessed, although technical replication error appeared to be minimal.

V loses 4 bases at its end and J loses 2 bases; junction bases beyond the gene matches: 5. Taken from cysteine to phenylalanine, the CDR3 has 14 residues. The 33 bases shown cover part of the CDR3, and their frame starts at base 1. The germline V gene (reference sequence) provides CDR1 LNHDA and CDR2 SQIVND. For TCRbeta CDR3 sequencing, genomic DNA from the sorted cells was extracted using the QIAGEN DNeasy Blood and Tissue Kit. High-throughput TCRbeta CDR3 sequencing, including PCR amplification with bias correction and internal controls, was performed commercially through immunoSEQ. In the source study's methods: Unique productive TCRbeta sequences were defined by CDR3 nucleotide sequence where primers matched, and otherwise by CDR3 amino acid sequence together with Vbeta and Jbeta genes. Sorting error was corrected by removing sequences shared between sorted populations at a frequency ratio of 2:1 or less, and the remaining shared sequences were assigned to the higher population. A sequence was defined as donor-reactive if the sequence was expanded at least 5-fold in CFSE-low cells compared with unstimulated cells and had a frequency of at least 0.01% in CFSE-low cells. Repertoire divergence was quantified by Jensen-Shannon divergence using the top 100 TCRbeta sequences ranked by frequency. For any sample with multiple sequencing runs, sorting error was corrected in each run separately before the runs were pooled. In TCRdb, the immuneACCESS table is reduced to in-frame sequences with V and J assigned. These tables do not hold every clone; where another copy was compared, an unresolved V gene accounts for under half, and the others remain unexplained. V and J calls and clone size are given by that table; D and trimming were obtained from the DNA. The sample's records list roughly 32,000 clones. The top ten hold around an eighth of the sample.

With respect to this clone: What this receptor recognizes is not known. From the germline J gene comes the end of the CDR3, since the read stops 3 residues before it.

The sample's time point label is to be understood as: blood sample drawn before combined kidney and bone marrow transplant. Thawed PBMCs were FACS-sorted into unstimulated Tregs (CD4+CD25+CD127-), CD4+ non-Tregs (CD4+CD25-), CD4 cells and CD8 cells. Patients were 4 combined kidney and bone marrow transplant recipients from the ITN036ST trial, and only these trial subjects had samples available. Healthy control blood was separated into PBMCs by Ficoll density gradient and cryopreserved, and patient PBMCs were collected both before and after transplant. The rearrangement combines TRBV19 with TRBJ2-7; TRBD1 aligns with 7 central bases. The receptor was isolated from a human donor who received a combined kidney and bone marrow transplant. Sequencing used CD8+ T cells from blood, obtained before the transplant. The CDR3 protein: CASSTPQGPYEQYF. The DNA read from the CDR3 is TGTGCCAGTAGTACCCCACAGGGGCCCTACGAG.